This T cell receptor (beta chain) was captured in a study of glioma-infiltrating T cells after dendritic cell vaccination. The CDR3 contains 15 residues. The V gene's germline CDR1 is SQVTM and CDR2 ANQGSEA. V shed 7 bases and J shed 1 base, with 19 bases lying between them. TCRdb's copy holds only in-frame clones and misses some; the assay was immunoSEQ multiplex PCR. The sample lists roughly 98,000 clones, about nine tenths seen once, with approximately 14% in the top ten. The TCR comes from a human donor with glioblastoma. The sample consisted of blood, taken before dendritic cell vaccination. V and J are TRBV29-1 and TRBJ1-2, with a tentative D call TRBD1 (6 bases). The CDR3 region is CSALEIGRGNYGYTF. The CDR3 DNA is TGCAGCGCGCTCGAAATCGGCAGGGGTAACTATGGCTACACCTTC. Filled out from reference TRBV29-1 and TRBJ1-2, the complete variable domain reads SAVISQKPSRDICQRGTSLTIQCQVDSQVTMMFWYRQQPGQSLTLIATANQGSEATYESGFVIDKFPISRPNLTFSTLTVSNMSPEDSSIYLCSALEIGRGNYGYTFGSGTRLTVV.